The 8 T cell receptor beta chains given below trace back to one sample, sequenced in a study of cytomegalovirus exposure and HLA in healthy donors. With 60 Vbeta and 13 Jbeta primers, the PCR was carried out. Sequencing was performed with immunoSEQ multiplex PCR; in TCRdb, only in-frame clones are kept and a portion is missing. The profile shows 150,000 to 200,000 clones, more than 75% of them singletons. Sequenced material: PBMCs. These receptors were collected from a girl aged 10 to 17 in good health and CMV-seropositive.

This chain links TRBV19 with TRBJ1-5; TRBD1 agrees at 11 bases. The CDR3 sequence is 15 residues long. Germline loops: CDR1 LNHDA, CDR2 SQIVND (reference sequence). J lost 1 base, V lost 6 bases, and 2 bases had no gene match. The CDR3 nucleotides are TGTGCCAGTAGATGGGACAGGGGGAGCAATCAGCCCCAGCATTTT. Amino acid sequence: CASRWDRGSNQPQHF.

This clone was recorded only once. The chain recombines TRBV18 with TRBJ1-5; possible D gene TRBD1, 5 bases. CDR1 is KGHSH and CDR2 is LQKENI in the germline V gene. The V end was cut by 5 bases, the J end by 3 bases, with 8 bases between. The CDR3 is made up of 13 amino acids. The CDR3 DNA reads TGTGCCAGCTCAAGGGGTACCAATCAGCCCCAGCATTTT. Protein product: CASSRGTNQPQHF. The full variable domain, rest sourced from reference TRBV18 and TRBJ1-5, is NAGVMQNPRHLVRRRGQEARLRCSPMKGHSHVYWYRQLPEEGLKFMVYLQKENIIDESGMPKERFSAEFPKEGPSILRIQQVVRGDSAAYFCASSRGTNQPQHFGDGTRLSIL.

The chain carries TRBV2 and TRBJ2-1; 7 bases are a match to TRBD1. The CDR3 runs to 16 residues. Germline values: CDR1 SNHLY, CDR2 FYNNEI. V was pared by 5 bases and J by 6 bases, with 13 bases of the junction left unmatched. The CDR3 nucleotides are TGTGCCAGCAGTCCGCAGACAGGGTCGGTGGGCAATGAGCAGTTCTTC. Its translation: CASSPQTGSVGNEQFF.

V and J are TRBV5-1 and TRBJ2-5, with TRBD1 as a possible D gene (6 bases). Looked up from germline, CDR1 is SGHRS and CDR2 is YFSETQ. V was shortened by 0 bases and J by 5 bases, with 11 bases between the two germline ends. The CDR3 loop spans 14 amino acids. CDR3 nucleotides: TGCGCCAGCAGCTTGGCAGGGGACGGGGAGACCCAGTACTTC. Its translation: CASSLAGDGETQYF.

In nucleotides, the CDR3 is TGTGCCTCAAGACCGAGAAATGAGGACGAGCAGTACTTC. This translates into CASRPRNEDEQYF. The J gene is TRBJ2-7, the V gene TRBV28; no definite D call. V lost 11 bases, J lost 5 bases, and 19 bases lay in between. The CDR3 length is 13 residues. Looked up from germline, CDR1 is MDHEN and CDR2 is SYDVKM.

The V and J genes are TRBV9 and TRBJ2-7; 10 bases agree with TRBD1. This CDR3 contains 15 residues. Germline-derived CDR1 and CDR2 are SGDLS and YYNGEE. Germline trimming cut 4 bases from V and 3 bases from J; bases unmatched to any gene: 7. The CDR3 loop reads CASSPAWDRGYEQYF. The DNA for the CDR3 is TGTGCCAGCAGCCCCGCGTGGGACAGGGGCTACGAGCAGTACTTC.

This clone was seen only once. V usage is TRBV7-2 and J usage is TRBJ1-2, with D maybe TRBD1 (5 bases). The V end was cut by 5 bases, the J end by 4 bases, with 20 bases between. The CDR3 is 16 residues long. Germline CDR1 is SGHTA and CDR2 is FQGNSA. This CDR3 reads CASSQGPQQASYGYTF. The DNA of the CDR3 is TGTGCCAGCAGCCAAGGCCCACAACAGGCTAGCTATGGCTACACCTTC.

This sequence joins TRBV20-1 and TRBJ1-1; 7 bases match TRBD1. V was clipped by 6 bases and J by 8 bases; unmatched bases: 3. The CDR3 spans 10 residues. The germline V gene encodes CDR1 DFQATT and CDR2 SNEGSKA (reference sequence). The CDR3 DNA reads as TGCAGTGCCTCGACAGGGGAAGCTTTCTTT. Translating it yields CSASTGEAFF.